This T cell receptor (beta chain) was sequenced for a study of T cell changes during pregnancy in multiple sclerosis. Data came from immunoSEQ multiplex PCR; TCRdb stores just in-frame clones and leaves some out. The data hold more than 30,000 clones, with about 90% observed a single time. The V end was cut by 10 bases, the J end by 1 base, with 13 bases between. CDR1 is MNHNY and CDR2 is SVGAGI in the germline V gene (reference sequence). The CDR3 has 13 residues. The receptor was isolated from a female donor in good health, enrolled as a control in a pregnancy study. Sequenced here: CD4+ T cells from peripheral blood mononuclear cells, sampled in the third trimester of pregnancy. The chain has TRBV6-6 and TRBJ2-5, with D maybe TRBD2 (5 bases). The CDR3 DNA reads TGTGCCACCAACACGGGGTTCCAAGAGACCCAGTACTTC. It is translated as CATNTGFQETQYF.